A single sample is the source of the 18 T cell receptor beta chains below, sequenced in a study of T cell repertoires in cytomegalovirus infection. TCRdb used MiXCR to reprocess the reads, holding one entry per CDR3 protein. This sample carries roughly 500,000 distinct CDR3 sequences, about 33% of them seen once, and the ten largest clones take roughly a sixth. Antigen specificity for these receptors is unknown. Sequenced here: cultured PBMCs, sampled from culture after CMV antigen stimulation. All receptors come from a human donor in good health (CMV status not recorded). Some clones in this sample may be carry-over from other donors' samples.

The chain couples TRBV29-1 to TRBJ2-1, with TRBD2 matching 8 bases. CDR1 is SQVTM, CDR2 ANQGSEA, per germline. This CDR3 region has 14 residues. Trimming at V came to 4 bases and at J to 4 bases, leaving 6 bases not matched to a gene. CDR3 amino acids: CSVAGLGSYNEQFF. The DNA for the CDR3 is TGCAGCGTTGCGGGACTAGGGAGTTACAATGAGCAGTTCTTC.

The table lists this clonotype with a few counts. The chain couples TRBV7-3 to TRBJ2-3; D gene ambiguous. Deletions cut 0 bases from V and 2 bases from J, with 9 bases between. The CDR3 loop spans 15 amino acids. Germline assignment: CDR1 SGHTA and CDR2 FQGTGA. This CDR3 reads CASSLTQTHTDTQYF. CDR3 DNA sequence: TGTGCCAGCAGCTTAACCCAGACACACACAGATACGCAGTATTTT.

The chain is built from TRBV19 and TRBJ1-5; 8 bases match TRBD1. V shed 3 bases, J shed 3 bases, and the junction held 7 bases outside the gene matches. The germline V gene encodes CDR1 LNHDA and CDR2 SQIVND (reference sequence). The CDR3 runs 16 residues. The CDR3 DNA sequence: TGTGCCAGTAGTATTCTCTCAGGGGGCAACAATCAGCCCCAGCATTTT. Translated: CASSILSGGNNQPQHF.

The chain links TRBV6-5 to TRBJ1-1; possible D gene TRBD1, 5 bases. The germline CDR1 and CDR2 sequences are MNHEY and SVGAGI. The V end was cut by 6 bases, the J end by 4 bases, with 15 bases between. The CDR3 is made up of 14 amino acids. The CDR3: CASSFRVPATEAFF. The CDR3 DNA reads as TGTGCCAGCAGCTTCAGGGTACCAGCCACTGAAGCTTTCTTT.

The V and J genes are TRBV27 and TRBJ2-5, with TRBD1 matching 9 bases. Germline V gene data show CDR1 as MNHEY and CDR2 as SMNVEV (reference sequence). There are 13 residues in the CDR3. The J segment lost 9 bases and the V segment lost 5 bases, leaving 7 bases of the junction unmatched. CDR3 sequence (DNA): TGTGCCAGCAGTCTAGGACAGGGGAATGCCCAGTACTTC. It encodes CASSLGQGNAQYF.

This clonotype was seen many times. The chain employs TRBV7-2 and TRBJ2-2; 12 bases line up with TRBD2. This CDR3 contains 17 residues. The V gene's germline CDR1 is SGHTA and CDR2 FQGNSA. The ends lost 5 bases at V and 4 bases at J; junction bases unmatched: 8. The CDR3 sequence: CASSGLAGPGVTGELFF. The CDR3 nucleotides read TGTGCCAGCAGCGGACTAGCGGGGCCGGGGGTCACCGGGGAGCTGTTTTTT.

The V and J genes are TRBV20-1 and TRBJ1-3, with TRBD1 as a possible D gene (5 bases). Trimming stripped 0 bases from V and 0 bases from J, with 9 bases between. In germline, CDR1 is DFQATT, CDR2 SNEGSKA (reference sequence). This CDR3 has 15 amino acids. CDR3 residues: CSAREFGASGNTIYF. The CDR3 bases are TGCAGTGCTAGAGAATTTGGGGCCTCTGGAAACACCATATATTTT.

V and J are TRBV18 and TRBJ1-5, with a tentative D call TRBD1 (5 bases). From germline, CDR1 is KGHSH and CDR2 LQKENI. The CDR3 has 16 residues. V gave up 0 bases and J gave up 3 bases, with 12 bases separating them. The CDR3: CASSPPMAGNNQPQHF. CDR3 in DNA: TGTGCCAGCTCACCACCGATGGCAGGGAACAATCAGCCCCAGCATTTT.

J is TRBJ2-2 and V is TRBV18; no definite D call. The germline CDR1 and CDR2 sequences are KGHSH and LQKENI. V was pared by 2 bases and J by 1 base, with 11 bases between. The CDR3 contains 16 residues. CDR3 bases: TGTGCCAGCTCACCAACCCCCCAACGGAACACCGGGGAGCTGTTTTTT. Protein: CASSPTPQRNTGELFF. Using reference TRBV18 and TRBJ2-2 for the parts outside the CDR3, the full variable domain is NAGVMQNPRHLVRRRGQEARLRCSPMKGHSHVYWYRQLPEEGLKFMVYLQKENIIDESGMPKERFSAEFPKEGPSILRIQQVVRGDSAAYFCASSPTPQRNTGELFFGEGSRLTVL.

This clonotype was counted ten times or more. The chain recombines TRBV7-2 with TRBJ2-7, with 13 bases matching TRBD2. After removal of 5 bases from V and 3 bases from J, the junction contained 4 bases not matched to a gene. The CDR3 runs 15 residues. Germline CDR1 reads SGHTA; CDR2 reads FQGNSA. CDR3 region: CASSLRTSGSYEQYF. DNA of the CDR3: TGTGCCAGCAGCCTAAGGACTAGCGGGAGCTACGAGCAGTACTTC.

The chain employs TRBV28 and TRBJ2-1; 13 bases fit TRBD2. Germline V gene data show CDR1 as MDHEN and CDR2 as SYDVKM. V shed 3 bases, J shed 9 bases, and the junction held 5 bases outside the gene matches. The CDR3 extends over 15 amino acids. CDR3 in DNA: TGTGCCAGCAGTTTCACTAGCGGGAGGGTTGCTGAGCAGTTCTTC. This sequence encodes CASSFTSGRVAEQFF. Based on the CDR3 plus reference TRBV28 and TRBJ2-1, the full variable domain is DVKVTQSSRYLVKRTGEKVFLECVQDMDHENMFWYRQDPGLGLRLIYFSYDVKMKEKGDIPEGYSVSREKKERFSLILESASTNQTSMYLCASSFTSGRVAEQFFGPGTRLTVL.

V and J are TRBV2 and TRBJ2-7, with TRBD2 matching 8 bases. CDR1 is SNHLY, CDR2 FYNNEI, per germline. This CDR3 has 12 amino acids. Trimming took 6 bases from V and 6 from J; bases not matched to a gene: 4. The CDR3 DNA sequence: TGTGCCAGCAGATTAAGCGGGGGCGAGCAGTACGTC. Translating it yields CASRLSGGEQYV.

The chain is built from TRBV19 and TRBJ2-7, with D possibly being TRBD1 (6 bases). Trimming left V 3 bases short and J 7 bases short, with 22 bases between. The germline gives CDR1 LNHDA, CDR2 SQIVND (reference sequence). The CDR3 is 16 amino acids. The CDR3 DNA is TGTGCCAGTAGTATTCGAGGGACACAAAGATCGGGGGAGCAGTACTTC. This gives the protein CASSIRGTQRSGEQYF.

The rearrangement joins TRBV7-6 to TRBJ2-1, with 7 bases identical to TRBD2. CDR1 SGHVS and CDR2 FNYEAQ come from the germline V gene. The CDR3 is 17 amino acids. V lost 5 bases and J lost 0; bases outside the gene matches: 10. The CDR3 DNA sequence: TGTGCCAGCAGCGGGACTACTATGAGGAGCTCCTACAATGAGCAGTTCTTC. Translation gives CASSGTTMRSSYNEQFF.

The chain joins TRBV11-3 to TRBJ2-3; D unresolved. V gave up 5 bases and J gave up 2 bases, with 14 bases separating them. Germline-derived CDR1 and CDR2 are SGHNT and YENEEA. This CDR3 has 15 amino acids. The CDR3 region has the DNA TGTGCCAGCAGCCCGATTCTACGAAACACAGATACGCAGTATTTT. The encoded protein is CASSPILRNTDTQYF.

In nucleotides, the CDR3 is TGTGCCAGCAGTGTTACTGGGTCCTACAATGAGCAGTTCTTC. Protein sequence: CASSVTGSYNEQFF. The chain recombines TRBV6-4 with TRBJ2-1, with D hard to call. The V end was cut by 4 bases, the J end by 1 base, with 8 bases between. The CDR3 is 14 residues long. CDR1 MRHNA and CDR2 SNTAGT come from the germline V gene.

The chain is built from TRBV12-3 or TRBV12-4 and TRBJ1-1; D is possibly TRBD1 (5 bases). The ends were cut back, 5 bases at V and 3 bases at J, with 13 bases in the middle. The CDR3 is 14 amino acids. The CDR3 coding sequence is TGTGCCAGCAGTCAACAGGAGGTTGACACTGAAGCTTTCTTT. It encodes CASSQQEVDTEAFF.

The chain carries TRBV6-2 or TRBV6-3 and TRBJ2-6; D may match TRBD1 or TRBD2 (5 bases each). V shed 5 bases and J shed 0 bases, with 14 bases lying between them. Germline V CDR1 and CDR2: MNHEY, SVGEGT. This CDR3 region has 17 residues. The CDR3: CASSTSTGLSGANVLTF. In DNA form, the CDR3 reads TGTGCCAGCAGTACCTCAACAGGACTCTCTGGGGCCAACGTCCTGACTTTC.